These 20 T cell receptor beta chains share one sample of origin, sequenced in a study of identical twins. TCRdb reprocessed the 5' RACE reads with MiXCR, giving one entry per CDR3 protein. This sample yields 450,000 to 650,000 distinct CDR3 sequences, of which roughly 15% are seen a single time; about 0.47% belongs to the top ten. These data also featured in a second study, about yellow fever vaccine responses in identical twins.

Material: CD4+ T cells sorted from blood. The receptors here all came from a woman aged 18-29 years in good health.

The table lists this clonotype with a few counts. Mismatch with germline at one junction end may stem from a read error. The rearrangement uses TRBV20-1 and TRBJ1-1; a possible D gene is TRBD1 (6 bases). The CDR3 runs 14 residues. CDR1 DFQATT and CDR2 SNEGSKA come from the germline V gene (reference sequence). In DNA, the CDR3 is TGCAGTGCTACCCGACTCCCGGGGGACACTGAGGCTTTCTTT. Protein sequence: CSATRLPGDTEAFF.

The chain has TRBV5-1 and TRBJ2-2; no reliable D call. Trimming left V 4 bases short and J 5 bases short, with 18 bases between. Germline V gene lookup returns CDR1 SGHRS and CDR2 YFSETQ. This CDR3 comprises 16 residues. The CDR3 protein is CASSDARQFGTGELFF. DNA of the CDR3: TGCGCCAGCAGCGACGCCCGGCAATTTGGGACCGGGGAGCTGTTTTTT.

This clonotype was seen more than once but under ten times. CDR3 nucleotides: TGTGCCAGCAGTGACCGGACAGGGTCTAGCAATCAGCCCCAGCATTTT. Protein sequence: CASSDRTGSSNQPQHF. The gene calls are TRBV2 and TRBJ1-5; TRBD1 agrees at 8 bases. V trimming: 3 bases; J trimming: 0 bases; junction bases outside the gene matches: 4. The CDR3 sequence is 16 residues long. Germline V CDR1 and CDR2: SNHLY, FYNNEI.

This clonotype was seen more than once but under ten times. CDR3 nucleotide sequence: TGTGCCAGCAGCCAACTCCCCCCCTTTAGCGGGGGTGTCACCGGGGAGCTGTTTTTT. This codes for CASSQLPPFSGGVTGELFF. This rearrangement joins TRBV3-1 to TRBJ2-2; 9 positions match TRBD2. Trimming cost V 2 bases and J 4 bases; bases outside gene matches: 14. Germline V lookup: CDR1 LGHDT, CDR2 YNNKEL (reference sequence). The CDR3 covers 19 residues.

This clonotype came up many times. The chain employs TRBV12-3 or TRBV12-4 and TRBJ1-1; 8 bases map to TRBD1. The junction had 14 bases not matched to a gene; V was cut back by 6 bases and J by 2 bases. The CDR3 length is 17 residues. For the CDR3, the DNA is TGTGCCAGCAGCCCAACCCGACAGGGGCGATTTAACACTGAAGCTTTCTTT. Protein: CASSPTRQGRFNTEAFF.

This clonotype came up a few times. The chain carries TRBV2 and TRBJ2-3, with TRBD1 as a possible D gene (6 bases). The CDR3 runs 15 residues. Germline V lookup: CDR1 SNHLY, CDR2 FYNNEI. V lost 2 bases to trimming and J lost 4 bases, with 13 bases between them. CDR3 protein: CASSESGQYSDTQYF. CDR3 DNA: TGTGCCAGCAGTGAATCGGGACAATATTCAGATACGCAGTATTTT.

The gene calls are TRBV10-3 and TRBJ2-5, with 8 nucleotides matching TRBD1. The trim removed 4 bases at V and 4 bases at J, leaving 5 bases unmatched. Per the germline V gene, CDR1 is ENHRY and CDR2 is SYGVKD. The CDR3 is made up of 14 amino acids. The CDR3 reads CAISGSGGGETQYF. CDR3 coding DNA: TGTGCCATCAGTGGGTCAGGGGGCGGAGAGACCCAGTACTTC.

CDR3 amino acids: CSAHYPGRSTGELFF. CDR3 coding DNA: TGCAGCGCCCACTACCCAGGGAGAAGCACCGGGGAGCTGTTTTTT. The chain combines TRBV29-1 with TRBJ2-2; D may match TRBD1 or TRBD2 (5 bases each). Looked up from germline, CDR1 is SQVTM and CDR2 is ANQGSEA. Trimming pared 7 bases from V and 4 bases from J, leaving 19 bases between. CDR3 length equals 15 residues.

V gene TRBV20-1 combines with J gene TRBJ2-3; TRBD2 is a possible D gene (6 bases). The CDR3 is 15 residues long. Germline CDR1 and CDR2: DFQATT and SNEGSKA (reference sequence). Trimming took 0 bases from V and 5 from J, leaving 15 bases between them. The DNA of the CDR3 is TGCAGTGCTAGAGATTCGGGCGGGATCCAAGATACGCAGTATTTT. Translated, it gives CSARDSGGIQDTQYF.

This clonotype was picked up many times. The chain is built from TRBV10-3 and TRBJ2-7; D remains ambiguous. V lost 0 bases, J lost 5 bases, and 14 bases lay in between. This CDR3 spans 15 amino acids. Germline CDR1 reads ENHRY; CDR2 reads SYGVKD. CDR3 sequence: CAISESISISDEQYF. The CDR3 DNA sequence: TGTGCCATCAGTGAGTCGATAAGTATATCGGACGAGCAGTACTTC.

V is TRBV19 and J is TRBJ2-2; TRBD2 matches 10 bases. Trimming removed 5 bases from V and 4 bases from J; junction bases left unmatched: 4. Germline CDR1 is LNHDA and CDR2 is SQIVND (reference sequence). There are 15 residues in the CDR3. The CDR3 here is CASSQRGGFTGELFF. The CDR3 DNA sequence: TGTGCCAGTAGTCAGCGGGGGGGTTTCACCGGGGAGCTGTTTTTT.

This clonotype is a singleton in its sample. The V call is TRBV10-3, the J call TRBJ2-7; D is unclear. Trimming stripped 5 bases from V and 3 bases from J, with 11 bases between. Per germline, CDR1 ENHRY and CDR2 SYGVKD. The CDR3 has 13 amino acids. CDR3 amino acids: CAISRLENYEQYV. The CDR3 DNA follows: TGTGCCATCAGTAGACTCGAGAACTACGAGCAGTACGTC.

The CDR3 sequence: CASSQGDREGHTQYF. As DNA, the CDR3 is TGTGCCAGCAGCCAAGGGGACAGGGAGGGACATACGCAGTATTTT. The gene calls are TRBV4-2 and TRBJ2-3, with 9 bases fitting TRBD1. J lost 7 bases, V lost 1 base, and 6 bases had no gene match. This CDR3 comprises 15 residues. The germline CDR1 and CDR2 sequences are LGHNA and YNFKEQ.

The chain is built from TRBV28 and TRBJ2-3, with D maybe TRBD1 (7 bases). Germline CDR1 MDHEN, CDR2 SYDVKM. V was cut by 8 bases and J by 2 bases, with 17 bases left in between. The CDR3 is 15 residues long. CDR3 in amino acids: CASLGAGQLTDTQYF. The CDR3 nucleotides read TGTGCCAGCCTTGGGGCGGGACAGCTCACAGATACGCAGTATTTT.

This clonotype came up a few times. J is TRBJ1-2 and V is TRBV20-1; D call uncertain. The CDR3 loop spans 14 amino acids. With 0 bases removed from V and 1 base from J, the gap between germline ends came to 9 bases. The germline gives CDR1 DFQATT, CDR2 SNEGSKA (reference sequence). In nucleotides, the CDR3 is TGCAGTGCTAGAGATCTAGAGATTAACTATGGCTACACCTTC. Amino acid sequence: CSARDLEINYGYTF.

This clonotype was picked up a small number of times. The chain joins TRBV20-1 to TRBJ2-1; D possibly corresponds to TRBD2 (6 bases). This CDR3 comprises 15 residues. CDR1 and CDR2 from the germline V gene are DFQATT and SNEGSKA (reference sequence). V was cut by 3 bases and J by 3 bases, with 15 bases left in between. The CDR3 DNA reads TGCAGTGCTAGGTCCCGACTAGGGTACTACAATGAGCAGTTCTTC. Amino acids: CSARSRLGYYNEQFF.

This clonotype was seen more than once but under ten times. V usage is TRBV11-2 and J usage is TRBJ1-1; TRBD1 aligns across 7 bases. Unmatched junction bases numbered 5, after V lost 3 bases and J lost 4 bases. The CDR3 loop spans 14 amino acids. Germline values: CDR1 SGHAT, CDR2 FQNNGV. As DNA, the CDR3 is TGTGCCAGCAGCTTTCAACAGGGGACCACTGAAGCTTTCTTT. Translation: CASSFQQGTTEAFF.

The chain links TRBV3-1 to TRBJ2-2; D not resolved. V was cut by 1 base and J by 4 bases, with 7 bases left in between. This CDR3 is built from 14 residues. Germline V gene sequence: CDR1 LGHDT, CDR2 YNNKEL (reference sequence). Written as DNA, the CDR3 is TGTGCCAGCAGCCAAGCTGGCAGCACCGGGGAGCTGTTTTTT. This translates into CASSQAGSTGELFF.

This clonotype was observed a handful of times. The chain links TRBV20-1 to TRBJ2-7; D may be TRBD1 or TRBD2 (6 bases each). V lost 3 bases and J 5 bases, leaving 8 bases between the germline ends. The CDR3 is 11 residues long. Germline CDR1 DFQATT, CDR2 SNEGSKA (reference sequence). The CDR3 sequence: CSARGGHEQYF. CDR3 nucleotides: TGCAGTGCTAGGGGGGGCCACGAGCAGTACTTC.

The chain is built from TRBV3-1 and TRBJ2-1; the match to TRBD2 covers 10 bases. With 4 bases clipped from V and 6 bases from J, the junction kept 6 bases outside the gene matches. Looked up from germline, CDR1 is LGHDT and CDR2 is YNNKEL (reference sequence). The CDR3 sequence is 15 residues long. The CDR3 protein is CASSPRAGGPNEQFF. The CDR3 DNA follows: TGTGCCAGCAGCCCACGAGCGGGAGGGCCCAATGAGCAGTTCTTC.